The rows below give T cell receptor beta chains drawn from one sample of a study of cytomegalovirus exposure and HLA in healthy donors. Method: immunoSEQ multiplex PCR; TCRdb's copy keeps in-frame clones and lacks some. The sample has over 55,000 clones, 80% to 95% seen once. Sequencing input: PBMCs. These receptors were collected from a man aged 18 to 29 in good health and CMV-seronegative. Each CDR3 is given with its conserved first and last residue. D genes are given only for firm matches. Clone sizes are given selectively: once, few, many, or a class where the clone is expanded.

V	size	D	J	DNA	CDR3
TRBV7-2	NA	TRBD1	TRBJ1-2	TGTGCCAGCAGCTTAGATGCAGGGGGCTATGGCTACACCTTC	CASSLDAGGYGYTF
TRBV28	once	NA	TRBJ1-3	TGTGCCAGCAGCTCCGGACAGTCTGGAAACACCATATATTTT	CASSSGQSGNTIYF
TRBV30	NA	NA	TRBJ2-7	TGTGCCTGGAGTGATGGGCCGGGGGACTACGAGCAGTACTTC	CAWSDGPGDYEQYF
TRBV6-1	NA	NA	TRBJ1-2	TGTGCCAGCAGTGACCTGAAATACAGTGAGATTAACTATGGCTACACCTTC	CASSDLKYSEINYGYTF
TRBV5-4	NA	NA	TRBJ2-2	TGTGCCAGCAGCTTGACCGGGGCCGGGGAGCTGTTTTTT	CASSLTGAGELFF
TRBV7-9	NA	NA	TRBJ2-7	TGTGCCAGCAGTCCTTCGAGCTACGAGCAGTACTTC	CASSPSSYEQYF
TRBV6-1	once	TRBD2	TRBJ2-7	TGTGCCAGCAGTGACCCAGCGGGAATTGCCTACGAGCAGTACTTC	CASSDPAGIAYEQYF
TRBV28	NA	TRBD1	TRBJ2-7	TGTGCCAGCAGTCACAGGGGGGTCTACGAGCAGTACTTC	CASSHRGVYEQYF
TRBV5-5	NA	TRBD2	TRBJ2-2	TGTGCCAGCAGCACACATACGGGACTAGCTTCCACCGGGGAGCTGTTTTTT	CASSTHTGLASTGELFF
TRBV7-2	NA	NA	TRBJ2-5	TGTGCCAGCAGCTCAAATAGCGGCCAAGAGACCCAGTACTTC	CASSSNSGQETQYF
TRBV19	NA	TRBD2	TRBJ2-7	TGTGCCAGTAGTATTAATGCGGGAGACGTCAGCGAGCAGTACTTC	CASSINAGDVSEQYF